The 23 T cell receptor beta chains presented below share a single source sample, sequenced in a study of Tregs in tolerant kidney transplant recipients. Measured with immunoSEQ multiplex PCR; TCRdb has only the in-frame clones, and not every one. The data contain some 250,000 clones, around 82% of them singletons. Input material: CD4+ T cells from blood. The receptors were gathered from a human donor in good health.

CDR3 region: CASMGTSGDNEQFF. CDR3 in DNA: TGTGCCAGCATGGGGACTAGCGGGGACAATGAGCAGTTCTTC. The chain uses TRBV2 and TRBJ2-1; TRBD2 agrees at 13 bases. Germline lookup yields CDR1 SNHLY and CDR2 FYNNEI. This CDR3 has 14 amino acids. V shed 7 bases and J 5 bases; nucleotides not matched to a gene: 2.

CDR3 nucleotides: TGTGCCAGCAGCTTCGGGCAGGGCTGGGAGACCCAGTACTTC. It specifies CASSFGQGWETQYF. The chain has TRBV7-2 and TRBJ2-5; weak D call: TRBD1 (5 bases). CDR1 and CDR2 (germline): SGHTA, FQGNSA. This CDR3 is 14 amino acids long. The V gene lost 3 bases and the J gene lost 5 bases, with 13 bases spanning the gap.

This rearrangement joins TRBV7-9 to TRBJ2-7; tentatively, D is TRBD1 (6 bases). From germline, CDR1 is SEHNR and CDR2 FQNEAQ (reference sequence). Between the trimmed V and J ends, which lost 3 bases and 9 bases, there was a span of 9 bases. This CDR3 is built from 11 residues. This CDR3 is CASSFRDTQYF. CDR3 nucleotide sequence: TGTGCCAGCAGCTTTCGGGACACGCAGTACTTC. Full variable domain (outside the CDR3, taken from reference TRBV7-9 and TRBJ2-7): DTGVSQNPRHKITKRGQNVTFRCDPISEHNRLYWYRQTLGQGPEFLTYFQNEAQLEKSRLLSDRFSAERPKGSFSTLEIQRTEQGDSAMYLCASSFRDTQYFGPGTRLTVT.

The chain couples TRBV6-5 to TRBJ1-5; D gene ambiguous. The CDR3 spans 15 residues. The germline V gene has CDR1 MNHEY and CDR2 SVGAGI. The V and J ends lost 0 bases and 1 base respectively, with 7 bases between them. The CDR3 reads CASSYSKRSNQPQHF. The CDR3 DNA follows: TGTGCCAGCAGTTACTCGAAACGGAGCAATCAGCCCCAGCATTTT.

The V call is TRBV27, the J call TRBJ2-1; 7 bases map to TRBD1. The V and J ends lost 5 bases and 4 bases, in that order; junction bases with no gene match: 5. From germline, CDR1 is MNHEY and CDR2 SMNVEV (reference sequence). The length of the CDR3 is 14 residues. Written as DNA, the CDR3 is TGTGCCAGCAGTGCGACAGGGATTTACAATGAGCAGTTCTTC. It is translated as CASSATGIYNEQFF.

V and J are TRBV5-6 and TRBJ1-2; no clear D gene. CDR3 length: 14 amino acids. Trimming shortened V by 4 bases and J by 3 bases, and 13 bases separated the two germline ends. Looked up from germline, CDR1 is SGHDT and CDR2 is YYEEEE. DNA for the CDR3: TGTGCCAGCAGCCCTTGGCCCGGAGACTATGGCTACACCTTC. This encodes CASSPWPGDYGYTF. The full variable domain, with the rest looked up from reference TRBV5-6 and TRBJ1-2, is DAGVTQSPTHLIKTRGQQVTLRCSPKSGHDTVSWYQQALGQGPQFIFQYYEEEERQRGNFPDRFSGHQFPNYSSELNVNALLLGDSALYLCASSPWPGDYGYTFGSGTRLTVV.

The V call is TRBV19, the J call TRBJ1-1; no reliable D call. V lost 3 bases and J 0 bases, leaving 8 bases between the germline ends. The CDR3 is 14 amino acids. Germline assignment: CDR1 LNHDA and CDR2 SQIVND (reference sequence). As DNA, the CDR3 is TGTGCCAGTAGTATGGTGCAGGTGAACACTGAAGCTTTCTTT. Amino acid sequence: CASSMVQVNTEAFF.

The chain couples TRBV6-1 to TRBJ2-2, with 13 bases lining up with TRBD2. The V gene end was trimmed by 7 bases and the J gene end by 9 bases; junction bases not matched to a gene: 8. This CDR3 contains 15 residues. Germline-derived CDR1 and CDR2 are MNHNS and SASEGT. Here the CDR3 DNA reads TGTGCCAGCACCGGACTAGCGGGAGCCAGTAGGGAGCTGTTTTTT. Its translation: CASTGLAGASRELFF.

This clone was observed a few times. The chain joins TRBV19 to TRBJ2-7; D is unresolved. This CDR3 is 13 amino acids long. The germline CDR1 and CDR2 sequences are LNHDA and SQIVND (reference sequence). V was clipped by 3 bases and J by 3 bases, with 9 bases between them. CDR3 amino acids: CASSITTLYEQYF. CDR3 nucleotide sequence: TGTGCCAGTAGTATTACGACCCTCTACGAGCAGTACTTC.

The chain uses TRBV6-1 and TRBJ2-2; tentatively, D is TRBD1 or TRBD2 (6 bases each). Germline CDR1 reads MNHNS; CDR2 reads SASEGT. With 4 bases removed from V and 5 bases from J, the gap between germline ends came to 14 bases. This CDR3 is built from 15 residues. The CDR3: CASSGRGAGTGELFF. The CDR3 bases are TGTGCCAGCAGTGGGAGGGGGGCGGGGACCGGGGAGCTGTTTTTT.

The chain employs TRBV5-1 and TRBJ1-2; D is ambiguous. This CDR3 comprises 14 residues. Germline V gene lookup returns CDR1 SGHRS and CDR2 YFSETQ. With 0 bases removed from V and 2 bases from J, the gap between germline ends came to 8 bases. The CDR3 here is CASSLERANYGYTF. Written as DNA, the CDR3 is TGCGCCAGCAGCTTGGAAAGGGCAAACTATGGCTACACCTTC.

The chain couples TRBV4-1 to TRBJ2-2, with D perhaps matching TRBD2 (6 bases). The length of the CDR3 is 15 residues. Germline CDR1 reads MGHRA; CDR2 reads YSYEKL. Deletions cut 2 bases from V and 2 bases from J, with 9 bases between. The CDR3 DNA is TGCGCCAGCAGCCAACCAACTAGCAACACCGGGGAGCTGTTTTTT. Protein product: CASSQPTSNTGELFF.

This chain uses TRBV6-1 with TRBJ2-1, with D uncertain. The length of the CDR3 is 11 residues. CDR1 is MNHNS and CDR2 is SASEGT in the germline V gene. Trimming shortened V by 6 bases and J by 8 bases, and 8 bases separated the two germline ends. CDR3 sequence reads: CASRQLYEQFF. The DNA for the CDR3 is TGTGCCAGCAGGCAATTATATGAGCAGTTCTTC.

This CDR3 is CASSFRHRSSSGANVLTF. The CDR3 DNA reads TGTGCCAGCAGCTTCCGACACCGTTCGAGCTCTGGGGCCAACGTCCTGACTTTC. J is TRBJ2-6 and V is TRBV9; D unclear. Deletions cut 4 bases from V and 0 bases from J, with 17 bases between. Germline V CDR1 and CDR2: SGDLS, YYNGEE. The CDR3 runs 18 residues. The full variable domain, rest sourced from reference TRBV9 and TRBJ2-6, is DSGVTQTPKHLITATGQRVTLRCSPRSGDLSVYWYQQSLDQGLQFLIQYYNGEERAKGNILERFSAQQFPDLHSELNLSSLELGDSALYFCASSFRHRSSSGANVLTFGAGSRLTVL.

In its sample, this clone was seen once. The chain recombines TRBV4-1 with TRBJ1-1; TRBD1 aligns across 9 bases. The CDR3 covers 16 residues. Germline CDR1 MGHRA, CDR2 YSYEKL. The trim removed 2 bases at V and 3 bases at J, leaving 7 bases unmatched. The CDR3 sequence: CASSQRQGVSDTEAFF. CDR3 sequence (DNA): TGCGCCAGCAGCCAAAGACAGGGGGTAAGTGACACTGAAGCTTTCTTT.

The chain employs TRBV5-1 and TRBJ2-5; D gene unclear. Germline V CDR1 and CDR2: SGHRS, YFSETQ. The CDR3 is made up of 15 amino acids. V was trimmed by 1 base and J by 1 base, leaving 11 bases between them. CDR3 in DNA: TGCGCCAGCAGCTTGAGGAGCGCCCGCCAAGAGACCCAGTACTTC. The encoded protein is CASSLRSARQETQYF.

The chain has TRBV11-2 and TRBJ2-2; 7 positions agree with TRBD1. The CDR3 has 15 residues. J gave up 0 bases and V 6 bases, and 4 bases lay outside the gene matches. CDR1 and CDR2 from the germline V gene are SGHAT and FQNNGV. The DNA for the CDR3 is TGTGCCAGCAGTTTCACAGGGGCGAACACCGGGGAGCTGTTTTTT. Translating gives CASSFTGANTGELFF.

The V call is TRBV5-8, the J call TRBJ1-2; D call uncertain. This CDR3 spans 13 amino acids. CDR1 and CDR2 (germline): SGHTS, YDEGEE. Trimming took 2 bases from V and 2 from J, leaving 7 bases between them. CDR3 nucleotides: TGTGCCAGCAGCTTCGGAGGCAACTATGGCTACACCTTC. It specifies CASSFGGNYGYTF.

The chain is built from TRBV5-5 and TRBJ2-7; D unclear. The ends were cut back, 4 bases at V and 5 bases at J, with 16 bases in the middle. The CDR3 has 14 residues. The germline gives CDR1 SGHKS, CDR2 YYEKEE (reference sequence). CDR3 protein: CASSPLQGQDEQYF. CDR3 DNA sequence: TGTGCCAGCAGCCCCCTACAAGGGCAAGACGAGCAGTACTTC.

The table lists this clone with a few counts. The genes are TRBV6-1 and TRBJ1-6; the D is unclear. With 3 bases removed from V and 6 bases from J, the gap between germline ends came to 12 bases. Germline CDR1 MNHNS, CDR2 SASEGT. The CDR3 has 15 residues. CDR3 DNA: TGTGCCAGCAGTGAGAGAGGGCCGACTAATTCACCCCTCCACTTT. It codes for CASSERGPTNSPLHF.

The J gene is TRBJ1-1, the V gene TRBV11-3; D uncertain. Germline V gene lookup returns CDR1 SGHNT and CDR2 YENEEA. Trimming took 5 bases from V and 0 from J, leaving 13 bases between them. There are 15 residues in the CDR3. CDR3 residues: CASSPWRGVNTEAFF. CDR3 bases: TGTGCCAGCAGCCCGTGGAGAGGCGTGAACACTGAAGCTTTCTTT.

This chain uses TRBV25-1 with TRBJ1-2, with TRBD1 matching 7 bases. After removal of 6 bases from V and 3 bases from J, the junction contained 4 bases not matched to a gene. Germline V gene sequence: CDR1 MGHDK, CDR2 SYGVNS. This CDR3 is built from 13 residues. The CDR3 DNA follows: TGTGCCAGCAGCAGGGGGTTGGACTATGGCTACACCTTC. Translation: CASSRGLDYGYTF.

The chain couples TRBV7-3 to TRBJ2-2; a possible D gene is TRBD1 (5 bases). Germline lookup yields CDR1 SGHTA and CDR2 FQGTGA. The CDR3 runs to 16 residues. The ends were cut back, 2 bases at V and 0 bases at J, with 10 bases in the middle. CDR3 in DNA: TGTGCCAGCAGCTTATCGGGCAGGGCGAACACCGGGGAGCTGTTTTTT. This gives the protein CASSLSGRANTGELFF.